Below are 32 T cell receptor beta chains sequenced from a single sample in a study of shared clonotypes between healthy human individuals. Naive CD8 populations comprised CD45RO-negative cells positively selected for CCR7, excluding terminally differentiated effector memory CD45RA+ cells. This table comes from immunoSEQ multiplex PCR, and its TCRdb copy is limited to in-frame clones, with some not included. Of more than 2 million clones listed, approximately 94% are singletons. Sequenced material: naive CD8+ T cells sorted from blood. These receptors were obtained from a man between 18 and 29 years old in good health.

The chain employs TRBV7-9 and TRBJ1-3; 11 bases agree with TRBD1. Germline trimming cut 4 bases from V and 0 bases from J; bases unmatched to any gene: 8. This CDR3 spans 18 amino acids. Germline V gene data show CDR1 as SEHNR and CDR2 as FQNEAQ (reference sequence). This chain's CDR3 is CASSSGTGGKISGNTIYF. The CDR3 nucleotides read TGTGCCAGCAGCTCTGGGACAGGGGGGAAAATCTCTGGAAACACCATATATTTT.

V usage is TRBV5-6 and J usage is TRBJ1-1; D gene uncertain. The germline V and J ends were trimmed by 4 bases and 1 base, with 11 bases remaining between them. The V gene's germline CDR1 is SGHDT and CDR2 YYEEEE. The CDR3 is 14 residues long. The CDR3 region has the DNA TGTGCCAGCAGCCCGGAAGAACGGAACACTGAAGCTTTCTTT. It encodes CASSPEERNTEAFF.

The CDR3 DNA reads as TGCGCCAGCAGTGAAGAGATGCCCTATAATTCACCCCTCCACTTT. It specifies CASSEEMPYNSPLHF. The chain joins TRBV10-2 to TRBJ1-6, with D unresolved. There are 15 residues in the CDR3. Germline V CDR1 and CDR2: WSHSY, SAAADI. V was cut by 3 bases and J by 2 bases, with 8 bases left in between.

V and J are TRBV4-1 and TRBJ1-1; D gene unclear. The V end was cut by 1 base, the J end by 1 base, with 7 bases between. There are 14 residues in the CDR3. Germline V CDR1 and CDR2: MGHRA, YSYEKL. This chain's CDR3 is CASSQAGRNTEAFF. The CDR3 coding sequence is TGCGCCAGCAGCCAAGCGGGCAGGAACACTGAAGCTTTCTTT.

This clone was detected only once. J is TRBJ1-2 and V is TRBV27, with TRBD1 matching 7 bases. J lost 3 bases, V lost 2 bases, and 15 bases had no gene match. Germline CDR1 is MNHEY and CDR2 is SMNVEV (reference sequence). CDR3 length equals 18 residues. As DNA, the CDR3 is TGTGCCAGCAGTTTAGGGGTGCGGGACAGCTGGTCTTACTATGGCTACACCTTC. Translated: CASSLGVRDSWSYYGYTF.

CDR3 sequence: CAWSLERGSPNTGELFF. In DNA form, the CDR3 reads TGTGCCTGGAGCTTAGAGAGGGGGTCCCCGAACACCGGGGAGCTGTTTTTT. This chain uses TRBV30 with TRBJ2-2, with a possible D match to TRBD1 (6 bases). Germline assignment: CDR1 GTSNPN and CDR2 SVGIG (reference sequence). Between the trimmed V and J ends, which lost 3 bases and 0 bases, there was a span of 17 bases. CDR3 length: 17 residues.

The chain employs TRBV27 and TRBJ2-5; 11 bases agree with TRBD2. There are 15 residues in the CDR3. V dropped 4 bases and J dropped 7; count of bases not matched to a gene: 8. Per germline, CDR1 MNHEY and CDR2 SMNVEV (reference sequence). The CDR3 loop is CASSSLAGGLSTQYF. For the CDR3, the DNA is TGTGCCAGCAGTTCTTTAGCGGGGGGGCTTTCGACCCAGTACTTC.

The V and J genes are TRBV6-5 and TRBJ2-7, with 8 positions matching TRBD2. Germline V lookup: CDR1 MNHEY, CDR2 SVGAGI. The CDR3 is made up of 15 amino acids. Trimming removed 2 bases from V and 3 bases from J; junction bases left unmatched: 6. The CDR3 coding sequence is TGTGCCAGCAGTTACAGTACTAGCGGACACTACGAGCAGTACTTC. This gives the protein CASSYSTSGHYEQYF.

The chain couples TRBV30 to TRBJ2-3; the match to TRBD2 covers 9 bases. The V gene's germline CDR1 is GTSNPN and CDR2 SVGIG (reference sequence). V lost 3 bases to trimming and J lost 0 bases; unmatched junction nucleotides: 7. The CDR3 consists of 16 residues. The CDR3 coding sequence is TGTGCCTGGAGAACAGGGACTAGCTCCAGCACAGATACGCAGTATTTT. It specifies CAWRTGTSSSTDTQYF. Full variable domain (outside the CDR3, taken from reference TRBV30 and TRBJ2-3): SQTIHQWPATLVQPVGSPLSLECTVEGTSNPNLYWYRQAAGRGLQLLFYSVGIGQISSEVPQNLSASRPQDRQFILSSKKLLLSDSGFYLCAWRTGTSSSTDTQYFGPGTRLTVL.

V is TRBV5-4 and J is TRBJ2-7; 8 bases are shared with TRBD1. CDR1 SGHNT and CDR2 YYREEE come from the germline V gene (reference sequence). The CDR3 totals 17 residues. J gave up 1 base and V 3 bases, and 12 bases lay outside the gene matches. For the CDR3, the DNA is TGTGCCAGCAGCTCCCGTCCCGGGACAGGCTGGTCCTACGAGCAGTACTTC. It specifies CASSSRPGTGWSYEQYF.

The genes are TRBV6-1 and TRBJ1-3, with 8 bases aligning to TRBD1. The trim removed 6 bases at V and 2 bases at J, leaving 6 bases unmatched. CDR3 length: 15 amino acids. The germline V gene encodes CDR1 MNHNS and CDR2 SASEGT. CDR3 bases: TGTGCCAGCAGAGCCCCGGGACAGGCTGGAAACACCATATATTTT. It is translated as CASRAPGQAGNTIYF.

The rearrangement joins TRBV19 to TRBJ1-1; D not resolved. Germline V gene data show CDR1 as LNHDA and CDR2 as SQIVND (reference sequence). This CDR3 has 14 residues. V shed 3 bases and J shed 5 bases, with 13 bases lying between them. This chain's CDR3 is CASSIDSIGTEAFF. The DNA for the CDR3 is TGTGCCAGTAGTATTGATTCGATTGGGACTGAAGCTTTCTTT.

A note on this clone: Distinct nucleotide sequences in the sample also encode this CDR3. Written as DNA, the CDR3 is TGTGCCAGCAGCTTAACCCCGAACACTGAAGCTTTCTTT. Protein product: CASSLTPNTEAFF. The chain couples TRBV5-8 to TRBJ1-1; D not resolved. V was cut by 2 bases and J by 1 base, with 6 bases left in between. Germline V gene data show CDR1 as SGHTS and CDR2 as YDEGEE. The CDR3 spans 13 residues.

The chain links TRBV6-1 to TRBJ2-1; the D gene is possibly TRBD1 (5 bases). Trimming took 6 bases from V and 7 from J, leaving 10 bases between them. The CDR3 is 12 amino acids. Per germline, CDR1 MNHNS and CDR2 SASEGT. The CDR3 protein is CASSQGANEQFF. In DNA form, the CDR3 reads TGTGCCAGCAGCCAAGGGGCAAATGAGCAGTTCTTC.

V usage is TRBV2 and J usage is TRBJ1-1; D is possibly TRBD1 (5 bases). The CDR3 has 15 residues. The V end was cut by 3 bases, the J end by 0 bases, with 11 bases between. Per the germline V gene, CDR1 is SNHLY and CDR2 is FYNNEI. The CDR3 loop reads CASSDLGGVNTEAFF. The CDR3 bases are TGTGCCAGCAGTGATTTGGGGGGGGTGAACACTGAAGCTTTCTTT.

This chain uses TRBV28 with TRBJ2-7; D not resolved. This CDR3 spans 14 amino acids. Between the trimmed V and J ends, which lost 2 bases and 2 bases, there was a span of 10 bases. Germline V gene sequence: CDR1 MDHEN, CDR2 SYDVKM. The DNA of the CDR3 is TGTGCCAGCAGTTTAGAGGACGGAACCTACGAGCAGTACTTC. Its protein is CASSLEDGTYEQYF. The full variable domain, rest sourced from reference TRBV28 and TRBJ2-7, is DVKVTQSSRYLVKRTGEKVFLECVQDMDHENMFWYRQDPGLGLRLIYFSYDVKMKEKGDIPEGYSVSREKKERFSLILESASTNQTSMYLCASSLEDGTYEQYFGPGTRLTVT.

This chain links TRBV5-4 with TRBJ2-2; D ambiguous. V was trimmed by 0 bases and J by 5 bases, leaving 5 bases between them. This CDR3 is 13 amino acids long. CDR1 and CDR2 (germline): SGHNT, YYREEE (reference sequence). The DNA of the CDR3 is TGTGCCAGCAGCTTGGTTACGACCGGGGAGCTGTTTTTT. Translation gives CASSLVTTGELFF.

This chain joins TRBV5-3 and TRBJ2-7; D not certain. TRBV5-3 is labeled an ORF, and its function is uncertain. Deletions cut 5 bases from V and 3 bases from J, with 12 bases between. The CDR3 has 13 amino acids. The chain's CDR3 is CARRYSQLYEQYF. The DNA of the CDR3 is TGTGCCAGAAGGTACTCACAGCTCTACGAGCAGTACTTC.

The chain combines TRBV15 with TRBJ2-7; 11 positions agree with TRBD2. The CDR3 length is 16 residues. In germline, CDR1 is LNHNV, CDR2 YYDKDF (reference sequence). Losses at the gene ends were 3 bases for V and 3 bases for J; bases not matched to a gene: 7. The DNA for the CDR3 is TGTGCCACCAGCAGCCGTTTCGGGACTAGCGGCTACGAGCAGTACTTC. Protein: CATSSRFGTSGYEQYF.

The count of this clone is one. The J gene is TRBJ2-1, the V gene TRBV18; 7 nucleotides align to TRBD1. Germline CDR1 is KGHSH and CDR2 is LQKENI. This CDR3 contains 13 residues. The V segment lost 5 bases and the J segment 8 bases; nucleotides outside the gene matches: 6. Written as DNA, the CDR3 is TGTGCCAGCTCAGCCGTTGGGACAGATGAGCAGTTCTTC. Encoded protein: CASSAVGTDEQFF.

This chain links TRBV5-6 with TRBJ2-7, with no clear D. CDR1 and CDR2 (germline): SGHDT, YYEEEE. V was cut by 0 bases and J by 7 bases, with 11 bases left in between. CDR3 length: 13 residues. As DNA, the CDR3 is TGTGCCAGCAGCTTGGATCCGGAAGAAGAGCAGTACTTC. Translating it yields CASSLDPEEEQYF. Looking up the rest from reference TRBV5-6 and TRBJ2-7 gives the full variable domain: DAGVTQSPTHLIKTRGQQVTLRCSPKSGHDTVSWYQQALGQGPQFIFQYYEEEERQRGNFPDRFSGHQFPNYSSELNVNALLLGDSALYLCASSLDPEEEQYFGPGTRLTVT.

The chain uses TRBV29-1 and TRBJ2-7; possible D gene TRBD1, 5 bases. Trimming removed 2 bases from V and 4 bases from J, with 12 bases in between. CDR1 is SQVTM, CDR2 ANQGSEA, per germline. This CDR3 has 13 amino acids. The DNA of the CDR3 is TGCAGCGTTGAAACCGCAGGGCGTTACGAGCAGTACTTC. It codes for CSVETAGRYEQYF.

V and J are TRBV11-2 and TRBJ2-3; maybe TRBD2 (6 bases). Trimming removed 5 bases from V and 1 base from J, with 25 bases in between. CDR3 length equals 19 residues. From germline, CDR1 is SGHAT and CDR2 FQNNGV. In DNA form, the CDR3 reads TGTGCCAGCAGCCAGACTAGGGGTATTACCCACCGGGGCACAGATACGCAGTATTTT. Translation: CASSQTRGITHRGTDTQYF.

In regard to this clone: This sample also contains other DNA sequences that code for the same CDR3. As DNA, the CDR3 is TGTGCCTGGAGTATCGCCTACGAGCAGTACTTC. It translates to CAWSIAYEQYF. The chain links TRBV30 to TRBJ2-7; D remains unclear. The CDR3 runs to 11 residues. The germline V and J ends were trimmed by 2 bases and 2 bases, with 4 bases remaining between them. The germline V gene encodes CDR1 GTSNPN and CDR2 SVGIG (reference sequence). Full variable domain (rest looked up from reference TRBV30 and TRBJ2-7): SQTIHQWPATLVQPVGSPLSLECTVEGTSNPNLYWYRQAAGRGLQLLFYSVGIGQISSEVPQNLSASRPQDRQFILSSKKLLLSDSGFYLCAWSIAYEQYFGPGTRLTVT.

The chain is built from TRBV5-1 and TRBJ2-7, with TRBD1 matching 9 bases. Germline V gene lookup returns CDR1 SGHRS and CDR2 YFSETQ. The V and J ends lost 5 bases and 4 bases, in that order; junction bases with no gene match: 10. This CDR3 spans 15 amino acids. CDR3 DNA sequence: TGCGCCAGCAGGGACCCGGACAGGGGCTGGTACGAGCAGTACTTC. Amino acid sequence: CASRDPDRGWYEQYF. Variable domain in full (rest from reference TRBV5-1 and TRBJ2-7): KAGVTQTPRYLIKTRGQQVTLSCSPISGHRSVSWYQQTPGQGLQFLFEYFSETQRNKGNFPGRFSGRQFSNSRSEMNVSTLELGDSALYLCASRDPDRGWYEQYFGPGTRLTVT.

The chain combines TRBV5-1 with TRBJ2-7, with unresolved D. V was cut by 3 bases and J by 3 bases, with 10 bases left in between. The CDR3 covers 13 residues. Germline V gene sequence: CDR1 SGHRS, CDR2 YFSETQ. CDR3 bases: TGCGCCAGCAGCTACCTCACGGGCTACGAGCAGTACTTC. It yields the protein CASSYLTGYEQYF.

The V call is TRBV10-1, the J call TRBJ2-7; D is undetermined. Between the trimmed V and J ends, which lost 3 bases and 10 bases, there was a span of 7 bases. Germline values: CDR1 WNHNN, CDR2 SYGVQD (reference sequence). The CDR3 loop spans 10 amino acids. For the CDR3, the DNA is TGCGCCAGCAGTGATCAGCTACAGTACTTC. Translation gives CASSDQLQYF.

As regards this clone: Additional DNA sequences in this sample encode the identical CDR3. V and J are TRBV13 and TRBJ1-1, with D unresolved. V was clipped by 5 bases and J by 0 bases, with 1 base between them. Germline CDR1 PRHDT, CDR2 FYEKMQ (reference sequence). This CDR3 region has 11 residues. The CDR3 DNA reads TGTGCCAGCAGCCTGAACACTGAAGCTTTCTTT. It codes for CASSLNTEAFF. The full variable domain, in which reference TRBV13 and TRBJ1-1 provide the parts outside the CDR3, is AAGVIQSPRHLIKEKRETATLKCYPIPRHDTVYWYQQGPGQDPQFLISFYEKMQSDKGSIPDRFSAQQFSDYHSELNMSSLELGDSALYFCASSLNTEAFFGQGTRLTVV.

Worth noting for this clone: Additional DNA sequences in this sample encode the identical CDR3. The rearrangement uses TRBV5-5 and TRBJ2-7; 8 positions match TRBD1. The CDR3 is made up of 15 amino acids. Trimming took 0 bases from V and 1 from J; bases not matched to a gene: 3. The germline V gene encodes CDR1 SGHKS and CDR2 YYEKEE (reference sequence). The DNA for the CDR3 is TGTGCCAGCAGCTTGGGGCAGGGGGCGTCCTACGAGCAGTACTTC. Protein product: CASSLGQGASYEQYF.

The V call is TRBV4-1, the J call TRBJ1-2; D is unclear. The CDR3 runs to 15 residues. V gave up 2 bases and J gave up 4 bases, with 14 bases separating them. Germline loops: CDR1 MGHRA, CDR2 YSYEKL. In nucleotides, the CDR3 is TGCGCCAGCAGCCAAATTCAGTCCAACCCCTATGGCTACACCTTC. As protein: CASSQIQSNPYGYTF.

J is TRBJ2-7 and V is TRBV19; tentative D call: TRBD1 (5 bases). With 5 bases removed from V and 0 bases from J, the gap between germline ends came to 14 bases. The CDR3 runs 15 residues. The V gene's germline CDR1 is LNHDA and CDR2 SQIVND (reference sequence). The CDR3 DNA follows: TGTGCCAGTAGTGGCTTTAGGCAGGGCTCCTACGAGCAGTACTTC. Translated: CASSGFRQGSYEQYF.

V usage is TRBV4-1 and J usage is TRBJ2-7; unclear D gene. Trimming took off 1 base at V and 2 bases at J, with 12 bases between the two ends. The CDR3 loop spans 15 amino acids. Germline V gene sequence: CDR1 MGHRA, CDR2 YSYEKL. The CDR3 reads CASSQVRSTPYEQYF. CDR3 DNA: TGCGCCAGCAGCCAAGTTAGGAGCACTCCCTACGAGCAGTACTTC.